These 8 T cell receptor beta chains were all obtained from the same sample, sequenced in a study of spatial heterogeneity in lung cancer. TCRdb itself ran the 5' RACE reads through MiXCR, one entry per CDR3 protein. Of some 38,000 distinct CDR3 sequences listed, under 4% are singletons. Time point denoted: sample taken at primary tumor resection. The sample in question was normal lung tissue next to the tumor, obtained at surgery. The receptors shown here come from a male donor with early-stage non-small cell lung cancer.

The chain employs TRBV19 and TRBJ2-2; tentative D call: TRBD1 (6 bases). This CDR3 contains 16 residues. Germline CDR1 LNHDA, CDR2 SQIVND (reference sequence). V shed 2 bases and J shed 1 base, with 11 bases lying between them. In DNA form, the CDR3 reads TGTGCCAGTAGTATAAGGTCCAGGGGGAACACCGGGGAGCTGTTTTTT. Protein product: CASSIRSRGNTGELFF.

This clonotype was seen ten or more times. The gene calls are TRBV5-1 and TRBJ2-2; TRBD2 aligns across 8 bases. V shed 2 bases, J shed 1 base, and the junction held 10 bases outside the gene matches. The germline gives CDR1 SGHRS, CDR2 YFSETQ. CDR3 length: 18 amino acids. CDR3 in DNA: TGCGCCAGCAGCTTTTCGGGTCGAGCGGGGGTGAACACCGGGGAGCTGTTTTTT. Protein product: CASSFSGRAGVNTGELFF.

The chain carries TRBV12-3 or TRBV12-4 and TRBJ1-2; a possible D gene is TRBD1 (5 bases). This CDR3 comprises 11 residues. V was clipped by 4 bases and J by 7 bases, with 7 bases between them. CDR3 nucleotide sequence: TGTGCCAGCAGTTACGGGGGTGGCTACACCTTC. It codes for CASSYGGGYTF.

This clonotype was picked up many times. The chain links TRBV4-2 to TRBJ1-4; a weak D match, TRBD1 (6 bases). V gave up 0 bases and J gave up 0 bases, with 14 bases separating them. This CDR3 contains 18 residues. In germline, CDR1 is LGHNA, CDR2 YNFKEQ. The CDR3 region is CASSQDGRGASTNEKLFF. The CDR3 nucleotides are TGTGCCAGCAGCCAAGATGGGAGGGGGGCCTCAACTAATGAAAAACTGTTTTTT.

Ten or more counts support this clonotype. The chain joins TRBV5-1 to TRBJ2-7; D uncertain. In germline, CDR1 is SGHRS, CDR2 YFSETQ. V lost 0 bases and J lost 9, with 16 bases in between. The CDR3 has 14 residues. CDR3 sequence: CASSLDGETTGQYF. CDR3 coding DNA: TGCGCCAGCAGCTTGGATGGGGAAACTACCGGGCAGTACTTC.

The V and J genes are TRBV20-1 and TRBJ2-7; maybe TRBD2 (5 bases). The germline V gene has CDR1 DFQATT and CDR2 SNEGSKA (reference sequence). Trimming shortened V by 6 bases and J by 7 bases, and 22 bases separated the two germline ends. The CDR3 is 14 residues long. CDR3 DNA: TGCAGTGCCCAGGAGGTGGCCGAGCGGAGGGAGCAGTACTTC. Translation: CSAQEVAERREQYF.

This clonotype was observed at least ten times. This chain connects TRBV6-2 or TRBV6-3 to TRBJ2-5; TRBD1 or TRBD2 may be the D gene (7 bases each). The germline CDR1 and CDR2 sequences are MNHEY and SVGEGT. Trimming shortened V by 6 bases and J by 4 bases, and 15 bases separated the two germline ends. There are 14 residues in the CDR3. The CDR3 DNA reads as TGTGCCAGCAGATCAACAGGGGAGGGAGAGACCCAGTACTTC. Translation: CASRSTGEGETQYF.

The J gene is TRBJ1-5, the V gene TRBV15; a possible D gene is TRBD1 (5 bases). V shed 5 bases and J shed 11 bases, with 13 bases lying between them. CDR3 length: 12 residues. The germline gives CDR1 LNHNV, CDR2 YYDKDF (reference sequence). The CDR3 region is CATSQGPGAQHF. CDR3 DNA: TGTGCCACCAGCCAGGGCCCCGGAGCCCAGCATTTT. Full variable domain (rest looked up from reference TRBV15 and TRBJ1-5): DAMVIQNPRYQVTQFGKPVTLSCSQTLNHNVMYWYQQKSSQAPKLLFHYYDKDFNNEADTPDNFQSRRPNTSFCFLDIRSPGLGDTAMYLCATSQGPGAQHFGDGTRLSIL.